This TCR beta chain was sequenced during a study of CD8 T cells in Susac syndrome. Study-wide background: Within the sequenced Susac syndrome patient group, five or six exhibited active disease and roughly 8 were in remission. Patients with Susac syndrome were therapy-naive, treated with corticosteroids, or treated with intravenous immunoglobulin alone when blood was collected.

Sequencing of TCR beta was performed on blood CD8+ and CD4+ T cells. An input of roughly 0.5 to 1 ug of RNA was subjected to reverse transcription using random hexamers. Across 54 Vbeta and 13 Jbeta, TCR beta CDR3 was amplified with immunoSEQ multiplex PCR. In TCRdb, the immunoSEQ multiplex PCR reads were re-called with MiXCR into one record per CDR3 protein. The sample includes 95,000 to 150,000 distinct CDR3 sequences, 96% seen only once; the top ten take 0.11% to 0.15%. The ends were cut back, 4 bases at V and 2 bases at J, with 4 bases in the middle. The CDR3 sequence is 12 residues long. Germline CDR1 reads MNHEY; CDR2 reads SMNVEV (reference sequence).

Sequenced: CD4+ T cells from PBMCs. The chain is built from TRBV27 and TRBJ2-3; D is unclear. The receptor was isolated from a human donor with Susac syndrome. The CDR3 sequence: CASSSYTDTQYF. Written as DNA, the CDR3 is TGTGCCAGCAGTTCCTACACAGATACGCAGTATTTT.